The clone carrying this T cell receptor (beta chain) was picked up a small number of times. Here immunoSEQ multiplex PCR was the method, and the copy in TCRdb shows in-frame clones only, minus some. The sample lists approximately 47,000 clones; more than 85% were seen once. The germline gives CDR1 MDHEN, CDR2 SYDVKM. The CDR3 covers 14 residues. Trimming shortened V by 8 bases and J by 7 bases, and 15 bases separated the two germline ends. The source of the sample is a study of T cells in localized non-small cell lung cancer. The chain uses TRBV28 and TRBJ1-6, with D perhaps TRBD1 (6 bases). This sequence originates from a man aged 35 to 69 with stage II lung adenocarcinoma. The sample was PBMCs, taken before any cancer treatment. CDR3 DNA: TGTGCCAGCGGCCGGGAGAGGGGGAATTCACCCCTCCACTTT. Its protein is CASGRERGNSPLHF.